Only a few counts were recorded for the clone carrying this T cell receptor beta chain. Time point described: after dendritic cell vaccination, including at tumor progression/relapse. The sample comes from a study of glioma-infiltrating T cells after dendritic cell vaccination. Measured with immunoSEQ multiplex PCR; TCRdb has only the in-frame clones, and not every one. Of about 90,000 clones detected, about four fifths appear once; the ten largest clones hold 5.5% to 8%. The source of this sequence is a human donor with glioblastoma. The material sequenced was blood, taken after dendritic cell vaccination.

CDR3 loop: CASSQDYSGTGLNSPLHF. Written as DNA, the CDR3 is TGCGCCAGCAGCCAAGATTATTCTGGGACAGGGCTTAATTCACCCCTCCACTTT. The gene calls are TRBV4-3 and TRBJ1-6; 9 bases line up with TRBD1. The V segment lost 0 bases and the J segment 6 bases; nucleotides outside the gene matches: 9. The CDR3 covers 18 residues. Per the germline V gene, CDR1 is LGHNA and CDR2 is YSLEER.